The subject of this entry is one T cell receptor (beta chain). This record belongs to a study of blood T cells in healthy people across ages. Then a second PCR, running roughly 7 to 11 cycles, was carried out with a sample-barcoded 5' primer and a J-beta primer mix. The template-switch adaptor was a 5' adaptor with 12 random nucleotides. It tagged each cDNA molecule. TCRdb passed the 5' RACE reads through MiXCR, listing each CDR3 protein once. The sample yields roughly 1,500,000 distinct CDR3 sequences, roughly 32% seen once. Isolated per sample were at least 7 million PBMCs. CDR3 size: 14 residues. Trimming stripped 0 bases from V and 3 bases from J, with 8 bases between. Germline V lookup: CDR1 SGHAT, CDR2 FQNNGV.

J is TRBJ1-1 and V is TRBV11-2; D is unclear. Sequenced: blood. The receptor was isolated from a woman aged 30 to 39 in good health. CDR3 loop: CASSLDFFDTEAFF. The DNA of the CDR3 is TGTGCCAGCAGCTTAGACTTCTTTGACACTGAAGCTTTCTTT.